One and the same sample provided the 8 T cell receptor beta chains below, sequenced in a study of blood T cell repertoires in COVID-19. The assay was immunoSEQ multiplex PCR, and TCRdb's table has in-frame clones only and misses some. Of 150,000 to 200,000 clones listed, around 80% are singletons. The sequenced sample consisted of PBMCs or T cells enriched from blood (not recorded which). The receptors shown here come from a woman between 50 and 59 years old who had recovered from COVID-19.

V usage is TRBV2 and J usage is TRBJ2-7, with TRBD2 matching over 7 bases. CDR3 length: 16 amino acids. V shed 2 bases, J shed 5 bases, and the junction held 12 bases outside the gene matches. Germline V gene sequence: CDR1 SNHLY, CDR2 FYNNEI. Here the CDR3 DNA reads TGTGCCAGCAGTGAAAGGCGCCTAGCGGTAGCCCACGAGCAGTACTTC. This codes for CASSERRLAVAHEQYF.

This clone occurred a few times. V gene TRBV7-3 combines with J gene TRBJ1-1; 8 bases match TRBD1. Germline V gene sequence: CDR1 SGHTA, CDR2 FQGTGA. V was clipped by 2 bases and J by 1 base; unmatched bases: 3. The CDR3 is 15 residues long. The CDR3, as DNA: TGTGCCAGCAGCTTACAGGGGGCCGGGAACACTGAAGCTTTCTTT. Protein product: CASSLQGAGNTEAFF.

V usage is TRBV15 and J usage is TRBJ1-2, with 9 bases that match TRBD1. Per germline, CDR1 LNHNV and CDR2 YYDKDF (reference sequence). The CDR3 has 17 residues. V dropped 3 bases and J dropped 0; count of bases not matched to a gene: 8. The chain's CDR3 is CATSSPLGQGSNYGYTF. DNA of the CDR3: TGTGCCACCAGCAGCCCCCTGGGACAGGGCTCTAACTATGGCTACACCTTC.

In its sample, this clone was seen a few times. CDR3 sequence (DNA): TGTGCCAGCAGACCCGGGGGGGAGGGTTCCTACAATGAGCAGTTCTTC. Translation: CASRPGGEGSYNEQFF. The chain uses TRBV5-4 and TRBJ2-1, with 8 bases lining up with TRBD2. V shed 5 bases, J shed 1 base, and the junction held 8 bases outside the gene matches. Germline CDR1 SGHNT, CDR2 YYREEE (reference sequence). The CDR3 has 16 residues.

The chain has TRBV6-2 or TRBV6-3 and TRBJ2-1; TRBD2 might be the D (6 bases). CDR1 is MNHEY, CDR2 SVGEGT, per germline. The CDR3 has 16 amino acids. V lost 2 bases and J lost 7, with 18 bases in between. The CDR3 DNA sequence: TGTGCCAGCAGTTACGTCGGACTAAGTTTTACGAATGAGCAGTTCTTC. Its protein product is CASSYVGLSFTNEQFF.

The chain uses TRBV5-1 and TRBJ2-7, with 9 nucleotides matching TRBD2. Germline CDR1 reads SGHRS; CDR2 reads YFSETQ. The J segment lost 3 bases and the V segment lost 0 bases, leaving 7 bases of the junction unmatched. CDR3 length: 16 residues. The CDR3: CASSLAAASGIYEQYF. The CDR3 DNA is TGCGCCAGCAGCTTGGCCGCGGCTAGCGGGATCTACGAGCAGTACTTC.

The V call is TRBV30, the J call TRBJ2-7; D gene uncertain. Trimming removed 3 bases at V and 6 bases at J, with 21 bases between. The CDR3 has 15 residues. Germline assignment: CDR1 GTSNPN and CDR2 SVGIG (reference sequence). This CDR3 reads CAWRTPYLVSSEQYF. CDR3 coding DNA: TGTGCCTGGAGGACGCCCTATCTAGTTAGCAGCGAGCAGTACTTC. The complete variable domain, with remaining parts taken from reference TRBV30 and TRBJ2-7, reads SQTIHQWPATLVQPVGSPLSLECTVEGTSNPNLYWYRQAAGRGLQLLFYSVGIGQISSEVPQNLSASRPQDRQFILSSKKLLLSDSGFYLCAWRTPYLVSSEQYFGPGTRLTVT.

The chain is built from TRBV5-1 and TRBJ2-2; TRBD1 agrees at 8 bases. Germline-derived CDR1 and CDR2 are SGHRS and YFSETQ. V trimming: 4 bases; J trimming: 4 bases; junction bases outside the gene matches: 12. The CDR3 sequence is 17 residues long. CDR3: CASSPIPGQAPTGELFF. The CDR3 region has the DNA TGCGCCAGCAGCCCCATCCCGGGACAGGCGCCCACCGGGGAGCTGTTTTTT.